This passage covers 22 T cell receptor beta chains from one sample sequenced in a study of OX40 agonist ivuxolimab in advanced cancers. Libraries were made using the immunoSEQ multiplex PCR assay. TCRdb holds this immuneACCESS table with in-frame rearrangements only. Some clones are missing; in checked studies, unresolved V genes explain under half, and the rest has no known cause. The sample profile shows tens of thousands of clones; over 75% of them were found once. The ten most abundant clones make up approximately 0.55% of the sample. Sequences were derived from CD4+ or CD8+ T cells sorted from blood, sampled in a trial of the OX40 agonist ivuxolimab. These receptor sequences come from an adult with an advanced solid tumor such as melanoma, head and neck, liver or kidney cancer.

The chain employs TRBV28 and TRBJ2-3, with 11 nucleotides matching TRBD2. This CDR3 has 14 residues. From germline, CDR1 is MDHEN and CDR2 SYDVKM. J gave up 8 bases and V 8 bases, and 9 bases lay outside the gene matches. The CDR3 spells CASHPPLAGGTQYF. Written as DNA, the CDR3 is TGTGCCAGCCATCCACCGCTAGCGGGAGGTACGCAGTATTTT.

The CDR3 DNA sequence: TGCAGCGTTGACGGACAGGGGGCATATGGCTACACCTTC. Its protein product is CSVDGQGAYGYTF. This chain connects TRBV29-1 to TRBJ1-2; the match to TRBD1 covers 11 bases. V lost 3 bases, J lost 5 bases, and 2 bases stayed unmatched. The CDR3 loop spans 13 amino acids. The V gene's germline CDR1 is SQVTM and CDR2 ANQGSEA.

The chain carries TRBV7-9 and TRBJ1-2, with D unresolved. This CDR3 is built from 14 residues. Germline V CDR1 and CDR2: SEHNR, FQNEAQ (reference sequence). V lost 1 base to trimming and J lost 8 bases, with 14 bases between them. The CDR3 reads CASSLVLGPPGYTF. CDR3 coding DNA: TGTGCCAGCAGCTTAGTATTAGGACCGCCAGGCTACACCTTC.

The rearrangement uses TRBV19 and TRBJ2-5, with 7 bases matching TRBD2. This CDR3 contains 17 residues. After removal of 4 bases from V and 6 bases from J, the junction contained 17 bases not matched to a gene. Per the germline V gene, CDR1 is LNHDA and CDR2 is SQIVND (reference sequence). The CDR3 spells CASSSPTPAGLGKTQYF. The CDR3 nucleotides read TGTGCCAGTAGTAGCCCTACGCCAGCGGGATTGGGGAAGACCCAGTACTTC.

V and J are TRBV11-2 and TRBJ2-7; 8 bases align to TRBD2. Germline V gene lookup returns CDR1 SGHAT and CDR2 FQNNGV. The CDR3 extends over 14 amino acids. J was trimmed by 3 bases and V by 10 bases; bases with no gene match: 11. The CDR3 DNA is TGTGCCACCCGGGGGGCGGGAGGACTCTACGAGCAGTACTTC. It specifies CATRGAGGLYEQYF.

CDR3 in DNA: TGTGCCAGCAGTCCCCAACGGAGCTCCTACGAGCAGTACTTC. It encodes CASSPQRSSYEQYF. The gene calls are TRBV6-5 and TRBJ2-7; D is unresolved. Germline loops: CDR1 MNHEY, CDR2 SVGAGI. The CDR3 runs 14 residues. V lost 5 bases to trimming and J lost 0 bases, with 11 bases between them.

The chain combines TRBV7-2 with TRBJ1-4; D unresolved. The CDR3 is 15 amino acids. Trimming cost V 5 bases and J 6 bases, with 16 bases left between them. The germline CDR1 and CDR2 sequences are SGHTA and FQGNSA. The CDR3 sequence is CASSQNVARHEKLFF. The DNA for the CDR3 is TGTGCCAGCAGCCAAAATGTGGCACGTCATGAAAAACTGTTTTTT.

This chain connects TRBV29-1 to TRBJ2-3, with D tentatively TRBD2 (6 bases). V dropped 1 base and J dropped 2 bases, with 16 bases sitting between them. CDR1 is SQVTM, CDR2 ANQGSEA, per germline. The CDR3 totals 16 residues. The CDR3 coding sequence is TGCAGCGTTGAAGGAGGTGAACTAGCAAACACAGATACGCAGTATTTT. Amino acids: CSVEGGELANTDTQYF.

This clone was seen just once. V and J are TRBV5-4 and TRBJ2-1; no firm D call. This CDR3 has 11 residues. V was pared by 0 bases and J by 8 bases, with 3 bases between. Per the germline V gene, CDR1 is SGHNT and CDR2 is YYREEE (reference sequence). The CDR3 nucleotides are TGTGCCAGCAGCTTGGACCATGAGCAGTTCTTC. Encoded protein: CASSLDHEQFF.

This chain links TRBV7-9 with TRBJ1-2, with D possibly TRBD1 on 5 matching bases. Looked up from germline, CDR1 is SEHNR and CDR2 is FQNEAQ (reference sequence). The CDR3 runs 14 residues. V was clipped by 6 bases and J by 4 bases, with 15 bases between them. CDR3 bases: TGTGCCAGCAGTCCAGGGACCGCCGTCTATGGCTACACCTTC. Protein: CASSPGTAVYGYTF.

As concerns this clone: Other DNA sequences within the sample encode an identical CDR3. The chain employs TRBV5-1 and TRBJ2-5, with 7 bases lining up with TRBD1. The trim removed 4 bases at V and 2 bases at J, leaving 5 bases unmatched. CDR3 length: 14 amino acids. Per the germline V gene, CDR1 is SGHRS and CDR2 is YFSETQ. The CDR3 region is CASSPGTEQETQYF. In DNA, the CDR3 is TGCGCCAGCAGCCCCGGGACAGAACAAGAGACCCAGTACTTC.

V gene TRBV11-3 combines with J gene TRBJ2-3, with D possibly TRBD2 on 5 matching bases. Trimming left V 5 bases short and J 5 bases short, with 17 bases between. Germline CDR1 SGHNT, CDR2 YENEEA. The CDR3 is 15 amino acids. The chain's CDR3 is CASSPGGAGLDTQYF. In nucleotides, the CDR3 is TGTGCCAGCAGCCCAGGTGGTGCGGGTTTAGATACGCAGTATTTT.

The chain is built from TRBV25-1 and TRBJ1-2; D call uncertain. From germline, CDR1 is MGHDK and CDR2 SYGVNS. CDR3 length: 11 residues. Trimming left V 9 bases short and J 3 bases short, with 8 bases between. DNA for the CDR3: TGTGCCAGTGCTAGGGACTATGGCTACACCTTC. This encodes CASARDYGYTF.

The chain links TRBV10-3 to TRBJ2-1, with 9 bases lining up with TRBD2. The V gene's germline CDR1 is ENHRY and CDR2 SYGVKD. Trimming at V came to 4 bases and at J to 7 bases, leaving 8 bases not matched to a gene. This CDR3 is 15 amino acids long. The CDR3 region has the DNA TGTGCCATCAGTGTCCTAGCGGGAACGGGGAATGAGCAGTTCTTC. Translation gives CAISVLAGTGNEQFF.

Written as DNA, the CDR3 is TGTGCCAGCAGCCCAGTGGGACTGAACACTGAAGCTTTCTTT. Its protein product is CASSPVGLNTEAFF. The chain links TRBV7-6 to TRBJ1-1, with a tentative D call TRBD1 (5 bases). Germline lookup yields CDR1 SGHVS and CDR2 FNYEAQ. Between the trimmed V and J ends, which lost 5 bases and 0 bases, there was a span of 10 bases. The CDR3 extends over 14 amino acids.

J is TRBJ2-1 and V is TRBV4-1, with a tentative D call TRBD2 (5 bases). Germline values: CDR1 MGHRA, CDR2 YSYEKL. The CDR3 is 14 residues long. V was pared by 1 base and J by 6 bases, with 10 bases between. The CDR3 sequence is CASSQVVLANEQFF. CDR3 coding DNA: TGCGCCAGCAGCCAAGTTGTCCTAGCCAATGAGCAGTTCTTC.

The V gene is TRBV7-8, the J gene TRBJ2-7; TRBD1 matches at 10 bases. Losses at the gene ends were 6 bases for V and 2 bases for J; bases not matched to a gene: 7. This CDR3 region has 15 residues. Germline assignment: CDR1 SGHVS and CDR2 FQNEAQ. The CDR3, as DNA: TGTGCCAGCAGTCTAAGGGACAGGGGTCCCTACGAGCAGTACTTC. This codes for CASSLRDRGPYEQYF.

This chain joins TRBV28 and TRBJ2-7; maybe TRBD2 (5 bases). The CDR3 spans 15 residues. Germline values: CDR1 MDHEN, CDR2 SYDVKM. Trimming removed 2 bases from V and 5 bases from J, with 16 bases in between. As DNA, the CDR3 is TGTGCCAGCAGTTTACCGGGTGGGAGTAACAACGAGCAGTACTTC. Translated, it gives CASSLPGGSNNEQYF.

This clone was counted a single time. The chain uses TRBV18 and TRBJ2-7, with D possibly TRBD2 on 7 matching bases. CDR1 KGHSH and CDR2 LQKENI come from the germline V gene. The V end was cut by 2 bases, the J end by 3 bases, with 14 bases between. The CDR3 covers 15 residues. The CDR3 protein is CASSPGRGGFYEQYF. The CDR3 DNA follows: TGTGCCAGCTCACCAGGGAGGGGGGGGTTCTACGAGCAGTACTTC.

DNA of the CDR3: TGTGCCAGCAGCTTAGTGTTGCGGGAGAGAGAGCAGTACTTC. This translates into CASSLVLREREQYF. The chain joins TRBV7-6 to TRBJ2-7; 7 positions agree with TRBD2. Trimming removed 1 base from V and 7 bases from J; junction bases left unmatched: 7. This CDR3 comprises 14 residues. Germline V lookup: CDR1 SGHVS, CDR2 FNYEAQ.

The rearrangement uses TRBV30 and TRBJ1-3; unclear D gene. V lost 0 bases and J 0 bases, leaving 6 bases between the germline ends. The CDR3 is made up of 14 amino acids. The germline gives CDR1 GTSNPN, CDR2 SVGIG (reference sequence). The CDR3 DNA is TGTGCCTGGAGTGTGTCAAGCTCTGGAAACACCATATATTTT. Amino acid sequence: CAWSVSSSGNTIYF.

V and J are TRBV9 and TRBJ2-7, with D possibly matching TRBD2 (6 bases). V was cut by 3 bases and J by 2 bases, with 12 bases left in between. Per the germline V gene, CDR1 is SGDLS and CDR2 is YYNGEE. The CDR3 contains 14 residues. Here the CDR3 DNA reads TGTGCCAGCAGCGCAGCGGGCCCCACCTACGAGCAGTACTTC. Its translation is CASSAAGPTYEQYF.